These 27 T cell receptor beta chains share one sample of origin, sequenced in a study of blood T cell repertoires in COVID-19. Here immunoSEQ multiplex PCR was the method, and the copy in TCRdb shows in-frame clones only, minus some. The data contain 40,000 to 60,000 clones, more than 65% of them singletons. The sample was peripheral blood. These receptors were taken from a human donor in a cohort sampled during active COVID-19.

The chain employs TRBV7-3 and TRBJ1-1; tentative D call: TRBD1 (5 bases). There are 13 residues in the CDR3. In germline, CDR1 is SGHTA, CDR2 FQGTGA. V gave up 4 bases and J gave up 2 bases, with 8 bases separating them. CDR3 coding DNA: TGTGCCAGCAGCTATGACAGAAACACTGAAGCTTTCTTT. This encodes CASSYDRNTEAFF.

V is TRBV12-3 or TRBV12-4 and J is TRBJ1-6; D call uncertain. Trimming removed 5 bases from V and 9 bases from J, with 8 bases in between. The CDR3 has 12 amino acids. This CDR3 is CASSALGSPLHF. CDR3 DNA sequence: TGTGCCAGCAGTGCGCTTGGTTCACCCCTCCACTTT.

CDR3 protein: CARRQGNYGYTF. In DNA form, the CDR3 reads TGTGCCAGACGACAGGGCAACTATGGCTACACCTTC. This chain connects TRBV27 to TRBJ1-2; TRBD1 aligns across 7 bases. This CDR3 has 12 residues. CDR1 is MNHEY, CDR2 SMNVEV, per germline (reference sequence). The V and J ends lost 9 bases and 2 bases, in that order; junction bases with no gene match: 3.

The V gene is TRBV24-1, the J gene TRBJ2-5, with a weak D call TRBD1 (6 bases). Germline loops: CDR1 KGHDR, CDR2 SFDVKD. Trimming removed 9 bases from V and 3 bases from J, with 10 bases in between. The CDR3 covers 12 residues. In DNA form, the CDR3 reads TGTGCCACCGGAGACAGGAAAGAGACCCAGTACTTC. It yields the protein CATGDRKETQYF.

The chain has TRBV11-3 and TRBJ2-1, with D tentatively TRBD2 (6 bases). V was cut by 0 bases and J by 0 bases, with 12 bases left in between. This CDR3 contains 17 residues. Germline-derived CDR1 and CDR2 are SGHNT and YENEEA. CDR3 region: CASSLEVLATSYNEQFF. The CDR3 DNA follows: TGTGCCAGCAGCTTAGAGGTCCTAGCGACCTCCTACAATGAGCAGTTCTTC.

The V call is TRBV5-1, the J call TRBJ1-4; 7 bases agree with TRBD1. This CDR3 region has 17 residues. V was pared by 0 bases and J by 3 bases, with 8 bases of the junction left unmatched. The germline CDR1 and CDR2 sequences are SGHRS and YFSETQ. The DNA of the CDR3 is TGCGCCAGCAGCTTGGCCGCCAGGGGGACGGCTAATGAAAAACTGTTTTTT. Protein: CASSLAARGTANEKLFF.

The chain links TRBV6-5 to TRBJ2-1, with 9 bases aligning to TRBD2. Germline loops: CDR1 MNHEY, CDR2 SVGAGI. V shed 4 bases and J 2 bases; nucleotides not matched to a gene: 3. The CDR3 is made up of 15 amino acids. CDR3 sequence reads: CASSSGTSTYNEQFF. The CDR3 nucleotides are TGTGCCAGCAGTTCCGGGACTAGCACCTACAATGAGCAGTTCTTC.

The chain is built from TRBV5-1 and TRBJ2-7; weak D call: TRBD1 (6 bases). Between the trimmed V and J ends, which lost 0 bases and 3 bases, there was a span of 13 bases. The germline V gene has CDR1 SGHRS and CDR2 YFSETQ. This CDR3 has 15 residues. CDR3 residues: CASSLEQGISYEQYF. The CDR3 region has the DNA TGCGCCAGCAGCTTGGAACAGGGCATAAGCTACGAGCAGTACTTC.

The chain links TRBV7-2 to TRBJ2-5; D gene unclear. The V end was cut by 1 base, the J end by 1 base, with 4 bases between. Germline V gene data show CDR1 as SGHTA and CDR2 as FQGNSA. This CDR3 has 13 residues. The CDR3 is CASSLVVQETQYF. The CDR3 DNA follows: TGTGCCAGCAGCTTAGTCGTCCAAGAGACCCAGTACTTC.

The J gene is TRBJ2-6, the V gene TRBV4-1, with TRBD2 matching 11 bases. V trimming: 0 bases; J trimming: 0 bases; junction bases outside the gene matches: 13. The length of the CDR3 is 22 residues. Per germline, CDR1 MGHRA and CDR2 YSYEKL. CDR3 in DNA: TGCGCCAGCAGCCAAGACCAGCCCCCGACTAGCGGGACTGTCTCTGGGGCCAACGTCCTGACTTTC. This codes for CASSQDQPPTSGTVSGANVLTF.

The rearrangement uses TRBV4-2 and TRBJ1-5, with a weak D call TRBD1 (6 bases). This CDR3 is built from 16 residues. Germline V lookup: CDR1 LGHNA, CDR2 YNFKEQ. V was shortened by 0 bases and J by 5 bases, with 14 bases between the two germline ends. DNA of the CDR3: TGTGCCAGCAGCCAAGAAGGTACAGGGTGGGATCAGCCCCAGCATTTT. It specifies CASSQEGTGWDQPQHF.

This clone was counted a single time. The chain couples TRBV5-1 to TRBJ2-2; perhaps TRBD1 as D (6 bases). The germline V gene encodes CDR1 SGHRS and CDR2 YFSETQ. CDR3 length: 14 residues. Trimming took off 0 bases at V and 8 bases at J, with 11 bases between the two ends. CDR3 region: CASSLDTGTGELFF. CDR3 coding DNA: TGCGCCAGCAGCTTGGATACAGGGACGGGGGAGCTGTTTTTT.

The chain employs TRBV4-3 and TRBJ2-2; 9 nucleotides agree with TRBD2. This CDR3 has 16 amino acids. Trimming removed 0 bases from V and 4 bases from J; junction bases left unmatched: 3. From germline, CDR1 is LGHNA and CDR2 YSLEER. The CDR3, as DNA: TGCGCCAGCAGCCAAGAAACTAGCGGGTTCACCGGGGAGCTGTTTTTT. Amino acids: CASSQETSGFTGELFF.

This clone was counted between two and nine times. As DNA, the CDR3 is TGTGCCAGCAGCGGGACAGGGGGTGGCTACACCTTC. Residues: CASSGTGGGYTF. This rearrangement joins TRBV9 to TRBJ1-2; 10 bases line up with TRBD1. V shed 3 bases and J 7 bases; nucleotides not matched to a gene: 0. This CDR3 is built from 12 residues. Germline CDR1 SGDLS, CDR2 YYNGEE.

The chain uses TRBV11-2 and TRBJ2-7; 7 bases match TRBD2. V trimming: 4 bases; J trimming: 2 bases; junction bases outside the gene matches: 11. Germline V gene sequence: CDR1 SGHAT, CDR2 FQNNGV. This CDR3 is 16 amino acids long. The CDR3 sequence: CASSSTLAVGAYEQYF. In DNA, the CDR3 is TGTGCCAGCAGCTCGACTCTAGCGGTCGGGGCCTACGAGCAGTACTTC.

J is TRBJ2-7 and V is TRBV6-1, with TRBD2 identical over 8 bases. The CDR3 runs to 14 residues. The ends lost 3 bases at V and 3 bases at J; junction bases unmatched: 4. The germline gives CDR1 MNHNS, CDR2 SASEGT. The CDR3 DNA follows: TGTGCCAGCAGTGATCAGCGGGAGCTCTACGAGCAGTACTTC. It encodes CASSDQRELYEQYF.

The chain is built from TRBV9 and TRBJ1-3; D is possibly TRBD1 (5 bases). The CDR3 consists of 16 residues. Germline CDR1 is SGDLS and CDR2 is YYNGEE. Trimming stripped 0 bases from V and 0 bases from J, with 10 bases between. The CDR3 nucleotides are TGTGCCAGCAGCGTAGGTGTCAGGGACTCTGGAAACACCATATATTTT. Protein sequence: CASSVGVRDSGNTIYF.

The chain recombines TRBV7-2 with TRBJ2-1; D gene uncertain. This CDR3 is 15 amino acids long. Germline V gives CDR1 SGHTA, CDR2 FQGNSA. V was pared by 5 bases and J by 3 bases, with 14 bases between. This CDR3 reads CASSGLDRLYNEQFF. CDR3 bases: TGTGCCAGCAGCGGCCTGGATAGACTCTACAATGAGCAGTTCTTC.

The chain is built from TRBV28 and TRBJ1-2; 8 positions match TRBD1. The V gene end was trimmed by 6 bases and the J gene end by 4 bases; junction bases not matched to a gene: 7. The germline gives CDR1 MDHEN, CDR2 SYDVKM. The CDR3 contains 14 residues. The CDR3 DNA reads TGTGCCAGCAGCCTGACAGGGGTCCGCTATGGCTACACCTTC. As protein: CASSLTGVRYGYTF.

Here the CDR3 reads CASSENLNTEAFF. The CDR3 DNA follows: TGTGCCAGCAGTGAGAACTTGAACACTGAAGCTTTCTTT. The chain employs TRBV2 and TRBJ1-1; D uncertain. This CDR3 contains 13 residues. The germline gives CDR1 SNHLY, CDR2 FYNNEI. Trimming removed 3 bases from V and 0 bases from J, with 5 bases in between.

This clone was picked up a small number of times. This sequence joins TRBV6-6 and TRBJ1-5; D is undetermined. Germline assignment: CDR1 MNHNY and CDR2 SVGAGI (reference sequence). This CDR3 has 14 residues. The ends were cut back, 7 bases at V and 1 base at J, with 11 bases in the middle. The CDR3: CASKWAESNQPQHF. DNA for the CDR3: TGTGCCAGCAAGTGGGCAGAGAGCAATCAGCCCCAGCATTTT.

This rearrangement joins TRBV4-2 to TRBJ2-3; the D is unclear. Germline V lookup: CDR1 LGHNA, CDR2 YNFKEQ. The CDR3 is 15 amino acids. The V and J ends lost 4 bases and 2 bases respectively, with 13 bases between them. CDR3 coding DNA: TGTGCCAGCAGCCCAGAGCGCCCCTTCACAGATACGCAGTATTTT. Translated, it gives CASSPERPFTDTQYF.

The gene calls are TRBV18 and TRBJ1-5, with D possibly being TRBD1 (6 bases). The CDR3 is 15 amino acids. Germline loops: CDR1 KGHSH, CDR2 LQKENI. The V end was cut by 5 bases, the J end by 0 bases, with 11 bases between. CDR3 sequence reads: CASSSDSHSNQPQHF. CDR3 DNA: TGTGCCAGCTCATCGGACAGCCATAGCAATCAGCCCCAGCATTTT.

The table lists this clone with a count of one. The chain employs TRBV11-3 and TRBJ2-7; 7 bases agree with TRBD2. V was pared by 4 bases and J by 1 base, with 10 bases of the junction left unmatched. The CDR3 consists of 16 residues. CDR1 and CDR2 (germline): SGHNT, YENEEA. The DNA of the CDR3 is TGTGCCAGCAGCTCGGCGGCCGAGCGGGAATCCTACGAGCAGTACTTC. This translates into CASSSAAERESYEQYF. The variable domain in full, completed from reference TRBV11-3 and TRBJ2-7, reads EAGVVQSPRYKIIEKKQPVAFWCNPISGHNTLYWYLQNLGQGPELLIRYENEEAVDDSQLPKDRFSAERLKGVDSTLKIQPAELGDSAVYLCASSSAAERESYEQYFGPGTRLTVT.

This rearrangement joins TRBV28 to TRBJ1-2; 10 bases align to TRBD1. V dropped 6 bases and J dropped 0; count of bases not matched to a gene: 4. Germline V lookup: CDR1 MDHEN, CDR2 SYDVKM. The CDR3 has 15 residues. For the CDR3, the DNA is TGTGCCAGCAGGACAGGGGGCCCTTCTAACTATGGCTACACCTTC. Protein sequence: CASRTGGPSNYGYTF.

The CDR3 is CASSLWRDTDTQYF. CDR3 nucleotide sequence: TGCGCCAGCAGCCTATGGCGGGACACAGATACGCAGTATTTT. The V call is TRBV4-1, the J call TRBJ2-3, with D possibly TRBD2 on 6 matching bases. CDR1 and CDR2 from the germline V gene are MGHRA and YSYEKL. The CDR3 extends over 14 amino acids. Trimming took 4 bases from V and 2 from J, leaving 10 bases between them.

The CDR3 sequence: CASSLTGIFRSGNTIYF. Here the CDR3 DNA reads TGTGCCAGCAGTTTAACGGGAATATTCCGTTCTGGAAACACCATATATTTT. The rearrangement joins TRBV27 to TRBJ1-3; the D is unclear. Looked up from germline, CDR1 is MNHEY and CDR2 is SMNVEV (reference sequence). The CDR3 has 17 residues. V gave up 2 bases and J gave up 1 base, with 15 bases separating them.